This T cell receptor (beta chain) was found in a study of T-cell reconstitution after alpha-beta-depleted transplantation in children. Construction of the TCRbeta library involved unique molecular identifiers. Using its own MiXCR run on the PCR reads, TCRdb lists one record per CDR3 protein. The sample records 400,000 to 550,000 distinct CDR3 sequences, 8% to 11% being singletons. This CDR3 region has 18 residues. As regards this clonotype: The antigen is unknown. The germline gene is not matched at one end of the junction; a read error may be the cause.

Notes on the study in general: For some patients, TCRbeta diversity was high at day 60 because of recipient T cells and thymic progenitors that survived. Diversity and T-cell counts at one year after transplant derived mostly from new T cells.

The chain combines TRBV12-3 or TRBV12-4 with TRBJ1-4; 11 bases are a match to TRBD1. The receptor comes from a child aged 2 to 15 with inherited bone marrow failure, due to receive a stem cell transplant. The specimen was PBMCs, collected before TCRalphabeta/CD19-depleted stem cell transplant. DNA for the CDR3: TGTGCCAGCTGTTTAGGGGGGGACAGGGGGTGGTCTAATGAAAAACTGTTTTTT. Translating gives CASCLGGDRGWSNEKLFF.